This paragraph covers one T cell receptor (beta chain) sequence. This clone has just a few counts. Its cognate antigen has yet to be identified. Per-nucleotide qualities are absent, and no much larger clonotype sits a single base away. The entire isolated RNA was reverse transcribed using the High Capacity cDNA Reverse Transcription Kit, and thus expressed TCRB transcripts were sequenced. Deep immunoSEQ sequencing was applied to naive, central memory and regulatory T cell samples, giving an average of about 3.8 million total reads per sample. Sorted cells were lysed in RLT buffer and RNA was extracted with DNase-treated RNeasy Micro or Mini kits, depending on cell number. To prevent cross-contamination, each cell subset was processed individually, whereas patient and healthy donor samples were processed jointly. The immunoSEQ multiplex PCR was used to amplify TCRB sequences from cDNA, generating 87-bp fragments that spanned the CDR3 region. Amplicons were sequenced on the Illumina HiSeq platform. In the original analysis: Synthetic template baselines were used to correct PCR bias computationally, reads within Hamming distance 2 were collapsed together, and singletons that could not be merged were discarded. By aligning reads against IMGT, V, D and J genes, CDR3 length, and insertions or deletions at six rearrangement sites were assigned. Within each subset, clonotype counts were normalized to sorted cell number, and only after that were true diversity and Gini coefficients computed with the tcR R package. The overlap coefficient, calculated on TCRB nucleotide sequences, was used to quantify repertoire sharing. TCRdb took this table from immuneACCESS and kept in-frame rearrangements with V and J called. Such tables lack part of the clones; where checked against another copy, unresolved V genes explain under half of the gap, and the rest is unexplained. The V and J calls and clone size come from that table; D and trimming were worked out from the DNA. The sample table lists almost 350,000 clones, 8% of them with a count of one. Approximately 0.44% of the sample goes to the ten largest clones.

CDR1 and CDR2, looked up from the germline V gene, are SGHTA and FQGNSA. From V the trimming removes 4 bases and from J it removes 5 bases, while the gene matches leave 2 bases of the junction unaccounted for. The CDR3 numbers 13 residues from cysteine through phenylalanine. Just the 39-base CDR3 DNA is kept, in frame starting at base 1. Each donor gave one peripheral blood draw, approximately 120 mL on average, collected into heparinised tubes. Naive, central memory, regulatory and stem cell-like memory CD4+ T cells were sorted on a BD FACSAria II using a panel including CD45RO, CCR7, CD25, CD127, CD95 and CD27. Purity was above 98% for every sorted population. PBMCs were isolated right away by Lymphoprep density gradient centrifugation and were stained directly, without culture. Samples were stained and sorted in pairs, with one healthy donor and one patient per experiment, so that batch effects were minimized.

This sample was taken from a study of beta chain features in type 1 diabetes (dated by TCRdb to 2016 to 2019). Regarding the research as a whole: Patients and healthy donors did not differ in mean age, gender distribution, total cell number or subset yield. A total of roughly 110 million sorted cells were examined across all samples, and the number of cells per subset was strongly correlated with RNA yield. In the study, TCRB repertoires of sorted circulating CD4+ T cell subsets from recently diagnosed type 1 diabetes patients were compared with those of matched healthy donors. Regulatory and stem cell-like memory subsets were isolated from only 8 patients and roughly 8 healthy donors, whereas naive and central memory subsets came from all 30 or so donors.

Broader findings and caveats from the paper: Shorter templates might have been favored by PCR, but patient and control samples were amplified and corrected together, so both groups would have been affected equally by any skew. Naive, central memory and regulatory TCRB repertoires appeared more similar among patients than among healthy donors. Because cDNA was sequenced instead of genomic DNA, activated cells with high expression could be over-represented, although the groups did not differ in activation or CD3 levels. Type 1 diabetes patients showed a moderate but significant shortening of TCRB CDR3 length in all four CD4+ subsets. At VDJ recombination sites, patients with type 1 diabetes made fewer insertions and deleted more nucleotides, a pattern implying thymic rearrangement abnormalities. Because small numbers of individuals were included in the HLA sub-analyses, any influence of HLA type on TCRB rearrangement was left unresolved.

The rearranged chain carries TRBV7-2 and TRBJ1-1; the central 9 bases match TRBD1. The specimen was central memory CD4+ T cells from blood. The TCR comes from a woman younger than 30 in good health. The DNA is TGTGCCAGCAGCTCAGGACAGGGGACTGAAGCTTTCTTT. Its product reads: CASSSGQGTEAFF. The full variable domain, completed from the reference TRBV7-2 and TRBJ1-1 proteins outside the CDR3, reads GAGVSQSPSNKVTEKGKDVELRCDPISGHTALYWYRQSLGQGLEFLIYFQGNSAPDKSGLPSDRFSAERTGGSVSTLTIQRTQQEDSAVYLCASSSGQGTEAFFGQGTRLTVV.